This passage covers 25 T cell receptor beta chains from one sample sequenced in a study of blood T cell repertoires in COVID-19. Some clones are missing from TCRdb's copy, which holds only in-frame ones; the method was immunoSEQ multiplex PCR. Counted here are 100,000 to 150,000 clones, approximately 84% occurring once; the ten biggest clones make up over 1.1%. The sequenced sample consisted of peripheral blood. Receptors were obtained from a man aged 60-69 years with acute or convalescent COVID-19.

The sample holds one count of this clone. The J gene is TRBJ2-2, the V gene TRBV5-1, with 10 nucleotides matching TRBD1. V lost 4 bases, J lost 4 bases, and 4 bases stayed unmatched. The length of the CDR3 is 15 residues. CDR1 SGHRS and CDR2 YFSETQ come from the germline V gene. CDR3 nucleotide sequence: TGCGCCAGCAGCCGGGACAGGGGCCCCACCGGGGAGCTGTTTTTT. The encoded protein is CASSRDRGPTGELFF.

The rearrangement uses TRBV19 and TRBJ2-3; TRBD2 aligns across 14 bases. Germline V CDR1 and CDR2: LNHDA, SQIVND (reference sequence). The CDR3 extends over 21 amino acids. The V gene end was trimmed by 7 bases and the J gene end by 0 bases; junction bases not matched to a gene: 18. The DNA of the CDR3 is TGTGCCAGTAATCCCAGGGGGCGAGGGACTAGCGGGAGAGCCAGCACAGATACGCAGTATTTT. Its protein product is CASNPRGRGTSGRASTDTQYF. Combining the CDR3 with reference TRBV19 and TRBJ2-3 gives the whole variable domain DGGITQSPKYLFRKEGQNVTLSCEQNLNHDAMYWYRQDPGQGLRLIYYSQIVNDFQKGDIAEGYSVSREKKESFPLTVTSAQKNPTAFYLCASNPRGRGTSGRASTDTQYFGPGTRLTVL.

The chain joins TRBV2 to TRBJ2-4; 11 bases match TRBD1. V lost 6 bases and J lost 8; bases outside the gene matches: 6. Germline CDR1 reads SNHLY; CDR2 reads FYNNEI. The CDR3 loop spans 14 amino acids. The CDR3 region is CASSPGTGGDIQYF. In nucleotides, the CDR3 is TGTGCCAGCAGCCCCGGGACAGGGGGGGACATTCAGTACTTC.

The genes are TRBV6-5 and TRBJ1-5; maybe TRBD1 (5 bases). The CDR3 runs to 15 residues. Germline lookup yields CDR1 MNHEY and CDR2 SVGAGI. V gave up 7 bases and J gave up 0 bases, with 13 bases separating them. The CDR3 loop is CASTWTRNSNQPQHF. CDR3 coding DNA: TGTGCCAGCACTTGGACACGCAATAGCAATCAGCCCCAGCATTTT.

This chain uses TRBV27 with TRBJ2-1, with 14 bases lining up with TRBD2. The germline gives CDR1 MNHEY, CDR2 SMNVEV (reference sequence). The CDR3 has 16 amino acids. V shed 3 bases and J 5 bases; nucleotides not matched to a gene: 3. The CDR3 region is CASSLSGLAGDNEQFF. The CDR3 coding sequence is TGTGCCAGCAGTTTGTCGGGACTAGCGGGGGACAATGAGCAGTTCTTC.

The chain is built from TRBV15 and TRBJ2-1, with 7 bases identical to TRBD2. CDR1 and CDR2 (germline): LNHNV, YYDKDF (reference sequence). This CDR3 is 17 amino acids long. Trimming removed 1 base from V and 6 bases from J; junction bases left unmatched: 12. The CDR3 region is CATSRGSRLAALNEQFF. The CDR3 nucleotides are TGTGCCACCAGCAGAGGGTCCCGGCTAGCGGCCCTCAATGAGCAGTTCTTC.

The gene calls are TRBV10-2 and TRBJ1-2; TRBD1 aligns across 7 bases. Germline CDR1 reads WSHSY; CDR2 reads SAAADI. V gave up 4 bases and J gave up 4 bases; unmatched junction bases: 9. The CDR3 runs 15 residues. The CDR3 loop is CASSGPGTAAYGYTF. CDR3 DNA: TGCGCCAGCAGTGGTCCCGGGACAGCGGCCTATGGCTACACCTTC.

This clone was seen more than once but under ten times. The chain combines TRBV19 with TRBJ1-3; D may be TRBD1 (5 bases). Germline V lookup: CDR1 LNHDA, CDR2 SQIVND (reference sequence). Trimming took off 5 bases at V and 0 bases at J, with 11 bases between the two ends. The CDR3 runs 15 residues. The CDR3 protein is CASSQGAPSGNTIYF. In DNA form, the CDR3 reads TGTGCCAGTAGTCAAGGGGCACCCTCTGGAAACACCATATATTTT. Variable domain in full (rest from reference TRBV19 and TRBJ1-3): DGGITQSPKYLFRKEGQNVTLSCEQNLNHDAMYWYRQDPGQGLRLIYYSQIVNDFQKGDIAEGYSVSREKKESFPLTVTSAQKNPTAFYLCASSQGAPSGNTIYFGEGSWLTVV.

This chain connects TRBV6-5 to TRBJ2-3; the match to TRBD2 covers 7 bases. Trimming cost V 0 bases and J 5 bases; bases outside gene matches: 8. Looked up from germline, CDR1 is MNHEY and CDR2 is SVGAGI. CDR3 length: 16 amino acids. The CDR3 DNA follows: TGTGCCAGCAGTTACTCTGGCGGGAGCGTAGGAGATACGCAGTATTTT. It encodes CASSYSGGSVGDTQYF.

The chain links TRBV2 to TRBJ2-2; 7 bases align to TRBD2. The CDR3 is made up of 15 amino acids. The V gene's germline CDR1 is SNHLY and CDR2 FYNNEI. Trimming at V came to 6 bases and at J to 3 bases, leaving 7 bases not matched to a gene. CDR3 bases: TGTGCCAGCAGCGAGCATGGGGGGGACACCGGGGAGCTGTTTTTT. Protein sequence: CASSEHGGDTGELFF.

The rearrangement joins TRBV27 to TRBJ1-2; 8 nucleotides line up with TRBD1. V lost 3 bases, J lost 3 bases, and 0 bases stayed unmatched. The CDR3 length is 13 residues. Germline assignment: CDR1 MNHEY and CDR2 SMNVEV (reference sequence). CDR3 nucleotides: TGTGCCAGCAGTTTGACAGGGGACTATGGCTACACCTTC. Residues: CASSLTGDYGYTF.

The chain employs TRBV5-1 and TRBJ1-4; D possibly corresponds to TRBD1 (5 bases). Germline V gene lookup returns CDR1 SGHRS and CDR2 YFSETQ. CDR3 length: 16 amino acids. The V gene lost 2 bases and the J gene lost 8 bases, with 19 bases spanning the gap. CDR3 region: CASSFGQASGLEKLFF. Written as DNA, the CDR3 is TGCGCCAGCAGCTTTGGACAAGCTTCAGGCTTGGAAAAACTGTTTTTT.

This clone was observed a handful of times. The chain links TRBV5-1 to TRBJ1-1; TRBD1 matches 7 bases. The CDR3 is 16 amino acids. Germline V lookup: CDR1 SGHRS, CDR2 YFSETQ. V dropped 3 bases and J dropped 1; count of bases not matched to a gene: 9. This chain's CDR3 is CASSSPYRGGNTEAFF. The CDR3 DNA sequence: TGCGCCAGCAGCTCCCCATACAGGGGAGGGAACACTGAAGCTTTCTTT.

V and J are TRBV5-4 and TRBJ1-1; D uncertain. This CDR3 is built from 14 residues. Trimming took off 2 bases at V and 0 bases at J, with 8 bases between the two ends. Germline CDR1 is SGHNT and CDR2 is YYREEE (reference sequence). The CDR3: CASSFEVMNTEAFF. The CDR3, as DNA: TGTGCCAGCAGCTTTGAGGTAATGAACACTGAAGCTTTCTTT.

This sequence joins TRBV5-1 and TRBJ2-7; TRBD1 agrees at 9 bases. Germline CDR1 and CDR2: SGHRS and YFSETQ. The CDR3 has 15 residues. The junction had 4 bases not matched to a gene; V was cut back by 0 bases and J by 3 bases. CDR3 amino acids: CASSLGGQGFYEQYF. In DNA form, the CDR3 reads TGCGCCAGCAGCTTGGGGGGACAGGGTTTCTACGAGCAGTACTTC.

The rearrangement links TRBV13 to TRBJ2-7, with no clear D. CDR3 size: 14 residues. Germline V gene sequence: CDR1 PRHDT, CDR2 FYEKMQ (reference sequence). Trimming left V 3 bases short and J 2 bases short, with 11 bases between. The CDR3 here is CASSFRQAPYEQYF. In nucleotides, the CDR3 is TGTGCCAGCAGCTTTCGGCAGGCCCCCTACGAGCAGTACTTC. Looking up the rest from reference TRBV13 and TRBJ2-7 gives the full variable domain: AAGVIQSPRHLIKEKRETATLKCYPIPRHDTVYWYQQGPGQDPQFLISFYEKMQSDKGSIPDRFSAQQFSDYHSELNMSSLELGDSALYFCASSFRQAPYEQYFGPGTRLTVT.

A few counts support this clone. The J gene is TRBJ2-7, the V gene TRBV6-1; 8 nucleotides line up with TRBD2. The germline V gene encodes CDR1 MNHNS and CDR2 SASEGT. J was trimmed by 4 bases and V by 2 bases; bases with no gene match: 16. The CDR3 runs 18 residues. The CDR3 sequence is CASSESSFNIGGAYEQYF. The DNA for the CDR3 is TGTGCCAGCAGTGAATCCTCCTTTAATATCGGGGGGGCTTACGAGCAGTACTTC.

The chain couples TRBV10-1 to TRBJ2-7; D not certain. Trimming took off 0 bases at V and 0 bases at J, with 9 bases between the two ends. The CDR3 sequence is 15 residues long. Germline CDR1 is WNHNN and CDR2 is SYGVQD (reference sequence). The CDR3 region is CASSESGTNSYEQYF. CDR3 sequence (DNA): TGCGCCAGCAGTGAGTCGGGCACAAACTCCTACGAGCAGTACTTC.

This clone was counted once. The chain recombines TRBV5-6 with TRBJ1-1; tentatively, D is TRBD1 (5 bases). Germline lookup yields CDR1 SGHDT and CDR2 YYEEEE. The CDR3 length is 14 residues. V was clipped by 4 bases and J by 1 base, with 11 bases between them. The CDR3 nucleotides are TGTGCCAGCAGCCCGATAACAGGGAACACTGAAGCTTTCTTT. It codes for CASSPITGNTEAFF. The variable domain in full, completed from reference TRBV5-6 and TRBJ1-1, reads DAGVTQSPTHLIKTRGQQVTLRCSPKSGHDTVSWYQQALGQGPQFIFQYYEEEERQRGNFPDRFSGHQFPNYSSELNVNALLLGDSALYLCASSPITGNTEAFFGQGTRLTVV.

The genes are TRBV9 and TRBJ2-7; TRBD2 matches at 7 bases. Trimming took 2 bases from V and 2 from J; bases not matched to a gene: 4. This CDR3 has 14 residues. The germline V gene encodes CDR1 SGDLS and CDR2 YYNGEE. In nucleotides, the CDR3 is TGTGCCAGCAGCGTGGGAGGGGCAACCTACGAGCAGTACTTC. Protein sequence: CASSVGGATYEQYF.

This clone was detected only a few times. This chain joins TRBV4-1 and TRBJ1-4; the D is unclear. CDR3 size: 16 residues. Trimming left V 1 base short and J 0 bases short, with 9 bases between. The germline V gene encodes CDR1 MGHRA and CDR2 YSYEKL. The CDR3 spells CASSQGSTATNEKLFF. The CDR3, as DNA: TGCGCCAGCAGCCAAGGGTCTACAGCAACTAATGAAAAACTGTTTTTT.

The chain links TRBV7-9 to TRBJ2-7, with a possible D match to TRBD1 (6 bases). The CDR3 length is 14 residues. In germline, CDR1 is SEHNR, CDR2 FQNEAQ (reference sequence). Trimming shortened V by 3 bases and J by 5 bases, and 14 bases separated the two germline ends. CDR3 sequence reads: CASSLGAGSHEQYF. The CDR3 nucleotides read TGTGCCAGCAGCTTGGGGGCAGGGAGCCACGAGCAGTACTTC.

The chain employs TRBV10-3 and TRBJ1-2; D not resolved. The CDR3 consists of 16 residues. The V gene lost 5 bases and the J gene lost 1 base, with 17 bases spanning the gap. Germline loops: CDR1 ENHRY, CDR2 SYGVKD. The CDR3 spells CAISPFDRGDNYGYTF. The CDR3 nucleotides are TGTGCCATCAGTCCCTTCGACCGAGGAGATAACTATGGCTACACCTTC.

The chain couples TRBV14 to TRBJ1-2, with D uncertain. Germline V lookup: CDR1 SGHDN, CDR2 FVKESK. Trimming stripped 0 bases from V and 3 bases from J, with 5 bases between. The CDR3 has 13 amino acids. The CDR3 here is CASSQERDYGYTF. In DNA form, the CDR3 reads TGTGCCAGCAGCCAAGAACGGGACTATGGCTACACCTTC.

The sample holds a few counts of this clone. The CDR3 DNA is TGCAGTGCTAGAGAACTTTACGAGCAGTACTTC. Residues: CSARELYEQYF. The chain combines TRBV20-1 with TRBJ2-7, with D unresolved. The CDR3 covers 11 residues. Germline lookup yields CDR1 DFQATT and CDR2 SNEGSKA (reference sequence). V gave up 0 bases and J gave up 4 bases, with 4 bases separating them.